The 26 T cell receptor beta chains below come from one sample, sequenced in a study of Tregs in tolerant kidney transplant recipients. Libraries were prepared by immunoSEQ multiplex PCR; TCRdb keeps only in-frame clonotypes and omits some of them. This repertoire includes tens of thousands of clones. The source was CD4+ T cells from blood, collected before the transplant. The source is a human donor who received a combined kidney and bone marrow transplant.

Concerning this clone: The DNA ends 3 residues before the CDR3 does, and the rest of the CDR3 is filled in from the germline J gene. This chain joins TRBV2 and TRBJ1-3; possible D gene TRBD1, 6 bases. Trimming stripped 6 bases from V and 2 bases from J, with 11 bases between. This CDR3 spans 14 amino acids. The V gene's germline CDR1 is SNHLY and CDR2 FYNNEI. The sequenced CDR3 bases are TGTGCCAGCAGCCAGGGGCGGACTGGAAACACC. Translating gives CASSQGRTGNT. The whole CDR3 protein is CASSQGRTGNTIYF.

About this clone itself: The DNA ends 3 residues before the CDR3 does, and the rest of the CDR3 is filled in from the germline J gene. The chain combines TRBV19 with TRBJ2-4; D possibly corresponds to TRBD2 (5 bases). Per germline, CDR1 LNHDA and CDR2 SQIVND (reference sequence). This CDR3 comprises 15 residues. V was cut by 5 bases and J by 7 bases, with 18 bases left in between. Here the CDR3 reads CASSARGSDNNIQYF. The DNA read from the CDR3 is TGTGCCAGTAGTGCCCGGGGTAGCGACAACAACATT. Filled out from reference TRBV19 and TRBJ2-4, the complete variable domain reads DGGITQSPKYLFRKEGQNVTLSCEQNLNHDAMYWYRQDPGQGLRLIYYSQIVNDFQKGDIAEGYSVSREKKESFPLTVTSAQKNPTAFYLCASSARGSDNNIQYFGAGTRLSVL.

On this clone: The read ends 3 residues before the CDR3 terminus; that terminus is restored from the germline J gene. The chain combines TRBV7-2 with TRBJ2-7, with D perhaps TRBD1 (6 bases). Germline CDR1 is SGHTA and CDR2 is FQGNSA. The CDR3 loop spans 14 amino acids. Trimming took off 5 bases at V and 1 base at J, with 12 bases between the two ends. CDR3 DNA (partial): TGTGCCAGCAGCACGAACAGGGAATCCTACGAG. Its protein is CASSTNRESYE. The full CDR3 protein reads CASSTNRESYEQYF.

For this clone: The read comes to an end 3 residues before the CDR3 does, leaving the germline J gene to fill in the end. The gene calls are TRBV19 and TRBJ1-4, with 7 bases identical to TRBD1. Trimming removed 7 bases from V and 4 bases from J; junction bases left unmatched: 3. Germline-derived CDR1 and CDR2 are LNHDA and SQIVND (reference sequence). The CDR3 loop spans 13 amino acids. The CDR3 sequence: CASKGTDNEKLFF. Incomplete CDR3 DNA: TGTGCCAGTAAAGGGACAGATAATGAAAAA.

Details on this clone: The CDR3 end falls 3 residues outside the read, so it is completed with the germline J gene. The rearrangement joins TRBV5-1 to TRBJ1-2; tentatively, D is TRBD1 (6 bases). There are 13 residues in the CDR3. Germline loops: CDR1 SGHRS, CDR2 YFSETQ. The CDR3 here is CASSLGGREGYTF. The CDR3 DNA, read in part, is TGCGCCAGCAGCTTGGGGGGGCGAGAAGGC.

Concerning this clone itself: The read ends 3 residues shy of where the CDR3 ends; the end is completed using the germline J gene. The chain couples TRBV7-2 to TRBJ2-3; TRBD1 is a possible D gene (6 bases). The CDR3 runs to 14 residues. Trimming took off 5 bases at V and 2 bases at J, with 11 bases between the two ends. In germline, CDR1 is SGHTA, CDR2 FQGNSA. CDR3: CASSPDSSTDTQYF. CDR3 bases read: TGTGCCAGCAGCCCGGACAGTTCCACAGATACG.

A word on this clone: The read terminates 3 residues ahead of where the CDR3 ends, so the germline J gene completes it. This chain joins TRBV19 and TRBJ1-1; D gene ambiguous. The length of the CDR3 is 16 residues. The germline V and J ends were trimmed by 4 bases and 0 bases, with 15 bases remaining between them. Germline CDR1 and CDR2: LNHDA and SQIVND (reference sequence). The CDR3 region is CASSSTLAVVNTEAFF. The CDR3 DNA, read in part, is TGTGCCAGTAGTAGCACCCTTGCAGTGGTGAACACTGAA. Full variable domain (outside the CDR3, taken from reference TRBV19 and TRBJ1-1): DGGITQSPKYLFRKEGQNVTLSCEQNLNHDAMYWYRQDPGQGLRLIYYSQIVNDFQKGDIAEGYSVSREKKESFPLTVTSAQKNPTAFYLCASSSTLAVVNTEAFFGQGTRLTVV.

The CDR3 is CASSLESLGAFEAFF. The part of the CDR3 DNA that was read is TGTGCCAGCAGCTTAGAATCTTTAGGGGCATTCGAA. The V and J genes are TRBV7-8 and TRBJ1-1; TRBD1 is a possible D gene (5 bases). The missing CDR3 end, 3 residues past where the read stops, is filled in from the germline J gene. The V gene's germline CDR1 is SGHVS and CDR2 FQNEAQ. This CDR3 comprises 15 residues.

With regard to this clone: The read terminates 3 residues ahead of where the CDR3 ends, so the germline J gene completes it. This chain joins TRBV7-2 and TRBJ2-5; D possibly corresponds to TRBD1 (6 bases). Germline CDR1 SGHTA, CDR2 FQGNSA. The CDR3 totals 15 residues. The germline V and J ends were trimmed by 2 bases and 5 bases, with 15 bases remaining between them. Incomplete CDR3 DNA: TGTGCCAGCAGCTTAAACAGGGCTTCGGGCGAGACC. Translating gives CASSLNRASGET. The CDR3 in full is CASSLNRASGETQYF.

Remarks on this clone: Sequencing ends 3 residues short of the CDR3 end; the germline J gene provides the rest. V and J are TRBV18 and TRBJ2-1; TRBD2 aligns across 8 bases. V trimming: 0 bases; J trimming: 6 bases; junction bases outside the gene matches: 7. CDR1 is KGHSH and CDR2 is LQKENI in the germline V gene. The CDR3 is 16 amino acids. The sequenced CDR3 bases are TGTGCCAGCTCACCACCGGCCGGGACTAGGCGCAATGAG. Amino acid sequence: CASSPPAGTRRNE. The CDR3, in full, reads CASSPPAGTRRNEQFF.

For this clone: The DNA ends 3 residues before the CDR3 does, and the rest of the CDR3 is filled in from the germline J gene. The J gene is TRBJ1-4, the V gene TRBV2; possible D gene TRBD1, 5 bases. The CDR3 consists of 13 residues. Looked up from germline, CDR1 is SNHLY and CDR2 is FYNNEI. Trimming took 6 bases from V and 4 from J, leaving 9 bases between them. CDR3 residues: CASRDRSNEKLFF. Partial CDR3 DNA: TGTGCCAGCAGAGACAGAAGTAATGAAAAA.

Of note for this clone: The sequenced fragment ends 3 residues before the CDR3 boundary, so the rest is inferred from the germline J gene. This chain links TRBV19 with TRBJ2-5; 7 bases align to TRBD1. Trimming took 5 bases from V and 1 from J; bases not matched to a gene: 7. The CDR3 loop spans 15 amino acids. Germline lookup yields CDR1 LNHDA and CDR2 SQIVND (reference sequence). CDR3 region: CASSRRQGTQETQYF. CDR3 bases read: TGTGCCAGTAGTCGGAGACAGGGTACCCAAGAGACC.

As regards this clone: The CDR3 goes on 3 residues after the read ends, and that part is filled in from the germline J gene. This sequence joins TRBV5-1 and TRBJ1-6, with a tentative D call TRBD1 (6 bases). Trimming took 0 bases from V and 10 from J, leaving 20 bases between them. There are 17 residues in the CDR3. Per the germline V gene, CDR1 is SGHRS and CDR2 is YFSETQ. The DNA read from the CDR3 is TGCGCCAGCAGCTTGGATTCCGCCGGGGGGCTCAAATCACCC. Protein: CASSLDSAGGLKSP. The full CDR3 protein is CASSLDSAGGLKSPLHF.

Concerning this clone: The missing CDR3 end, 3 residues past where the read stops, is filled in from the germline J gene. The rearrangement links TRBV7-2 to TRBJ1-1; D remains ambiguous. Germline assignment: CDR1 SGHTA and CDR2 FQGNSA. The V gene lost 1 base and the J gene lost 2 bases, with 11 bases spanning the gap. The CDR3 length is 15 residues. The covered CDR3 bases are TGTGCCAGCAGCTTAGTTCTGACTACAAACACTGAA. Translation: CASSLVLTTNTE. Given in full, the CDR3 is CASSLVLTTNTEAFF.

Notes on this clone: The read is 3 residues too short to cover the CDR3 end, so that end is filled in from the germline J gene. The J gene is TRBJ1-1, the V gene TRBV18; D is perhaps TRBD1 (5 bases). V was shortened by 1 base and J by 3 bases, with 12 bases between the two germline ends. This CDR3 spans 15 amino acids. Germline loops: CDR1 KGHSH, CDR2 LQKENI. CDR3: CASSPRLGGDTEAFF. Incomplete CDR3 DNA: TGTGCCAGCTCACCACGTCTGGGGGGTGACACTGAA.

About this clone: The read ends 3 residues shy of where the CDR3 ends; the end is completed using the germline J gene. The gene calls are TRBV15 and TRBJ1-4; the D is unclear. Germline CDR1 and CDR2: LNHNV and YYDKDF (reference sequence). V was pared by 1 base and J by 8 bases, with 5 bases between. The CDR3 sequence is 12 residues long. The DNA read from the CDR3 is TGTGCCACCAGCAGAGTCGGGGAAAAA. It is translated as CATSRVGEK. The full CDR3 protein is CATSRVGEKLFF.

As concerns this clone: The read gets to within 3 residues of the CDR3 end, and the germline J gene fills in the rest. The rearrangement uses TRBV5-1 and TRBJ1-4, with D perhaps matching TRBD1 (6 bases). Germline V gene data show CDR1 as SGHRS and CDR2 as YFSETQ. The V gene lost 2 bases and the J gene lost 5 bases, with 10 bases spanning the gap. The length of the CDR3 is 14 residues. CDR3 in amino acids: CASSFAGANEKLFF. The sequenced part of the CDR3 DNA is TGCGCCAGCAGCTTCGCAGGGGCAAATGAAAAA.

On this clone: The CDR3 end is not reached by the read, which stops 3 residues before it; the germline J gene fills it in. The genes are TRBV12-5 and TRBJ1-1; perhaps TRBD1 as D (6 bases). The CDR3 extends over 15 amino acids. Trimming left V 5 bases short and J 0 bases short, with 13 bases between. Per germline, CDR1 LGHNT and CDR2 FRNRAP. This chain's CDR3 is CASGPGVEMNTEAFF. Incomplete CDR3 DNA: TGTGCTAGTGGTCCAGGGGTGGAGATGAACACTGAA.

To note about this clone: The CDR3 is cut off 3 residues early in the read; its end comes from the germline J gene. This chain joins TRBV7-6 and TRBJ2-2; the D gene is possibly TRBD1 (6 bases). The V gene lost 6 bases and the J gene lost 4 bases, with 12 bases spanning the gap. This CDR3 is 14 amino acids long. Looked up from germline, CDR1 is SGHVS and CDR2 is FNYEAQ. The DNA read from the CDR3 is TGTGCCAGCAGTCCCGACAGGTCCACCGGGGAG. Encoded protein: CASSPDRSTGE. The entire CDR3 is CASSPDRSTGELFF.

About this clone itself: The read stops 3 residues short of the end of the CDR3; the missing end is completed from the germline J gene. The chain couples TRBV19 to TRBJ2-1; unclear D gene. Germline CDR1 is LNHDA and CDR2 is SQIVND (reference sequence). Deletions cut 0 bases from V and 0 bases from J, with 12 bases between. This CDR3 is 17 amino acids long. Incomplete CDR3 DNA: TGTGCCAGTAGTATAGACTCCTTTCCTAGCTCCTACAATGAG. Translating gives CASSIDSFPSSYNE. The whole CDR3 region reads CASSIDSFPSSYNEQFF.

With respect to this clone: Read sequence stops 3 residues before the CDR3 end, and the germline J gene provides the missing end. This chain joins TRBV7-2 and TRBJ2-1; TRBD1 agrees at 8 bases. CDR3 size: 13 residues. Unmatched junction bases numbered 4, after V lost 9 bases and J lost 3 bases. CDR1 and CDR2 from the germline V gene are SGHTA and FQGNSA. The sequenced part of the CDR3 DNA is TGTGCCAGTATGGGACAGGTCTACAATGAG. Encoded protein: CASMGQVYNE. The entire CDR3 reads CASMGQVYNEQFF.

As concerns this clone: Read sequence stops 3 residues before the CDR3 end, and the germline J gene provides the missing end. The J gene is TRBJ2-5, the V gene TRBV18, with 8 bases identical to TRBD1. Trimming cost V 4 bases and J 1 base; bases outside gene matches: 8. The V gene's germline CDR1 is KGHSH and CDR2 LQKENI. CDR3 size: 16 residues. CDR3 region: CASSHKGQAIQETQYF. The sequenced part of the CDR3 DNA is TGTGCCAGCTCACACAAGGGACAGGCTATCCAAGAGACC.

As regards this clone: The CDR3 end falls 3 residues outside the read, so it is completed with the germline J gene. The J gene is TRBJ2-7, the V gene TRBV6-2 or TRBV6-3, with D possibly matching TRBD2 (6 bases). CDR1 MNHEY and CDR2 SVGEGT come from the germline V gene. Trimming pared 6 bases from V and 4 bases from J, leaving 10 bases between. CDR3 length: 12 amino acids. The CDR3 reads CASSASAYEQYF. The part of the CDR3 DNA that was read is TGTGCCAGCAGCGCTAGCGCGTACGAG.

Note on this clone: The sequenced fragment ends 3 residues before the CDR3 boundary, so the rest is inferred from the germline J gene. The chain links TRBV7-9 to TRBJ2-1; 7 positions agree with TRBD1. Germline V CDR1 and CDR2: SEHNR, FQNEAQ (reference sequence). The V gene end was trimmed by 6 bases and the J gene end by 6 bases; junction bases not matched to a gene: 8. The CDR3 length is 14 residues. The sequenced CDR3 bases are TGTGCCAGCAGTGGGGACAGCCAAGGCAATGAG. Its protein is CASSGDSQGNE. The whole CDR3 region reads CASSGDSQGNEQFF.

The CDR3 bases that were read are TGTGCCAGCAGTGAACCGGGACTGTGGAGTGAAAAA. This codes for CASSEPGLWSEK. The whole CDR3 reads CASSEPGLWSEKLFF. The chain is built from TRBV6-1 and TRBJ1-4, with D maybe TRBD1 (5 bases). With the read ending 3 residues before the CDR3 end, the germline J gene is used to fill in that end. V gave up 2 bases and J gave up 7 bases, with 14 bases separating them. This CDR3 has 15 amino acids. Germline CDR1 and CDR2: MNHNS and SASEGT.

Worth noting for this clone: The read stops 3 residues short of the end of the CDR3; the missing end is completed from the germline J gene. This chain connects TRBV6-2 or TRBV6-3 to TRBJ2-7; a weak D match, TRBD1 (6 bases). With 2 bases removed from V and 2 bases from J, the gap between germline ends came to 7 bases. CDR1 MNHEY and CDR2 SVGEGT come from the germline V gene. This CDR3 contains 13 residues. Here the CDR3 reads CASSYRDTYEQYF. Partial CDR3 DNA: TGTGCCAGCAGTTACCGGGACACCTACGAG.